This T cell receptor beta chain was sequenced in a study of blood T cell repertoires in COVID-19. Overall study: The samples span acute and convalescent COVID-19 from the United States, Italy and Spain. From T cells, B-cell-depleted T cells, or PBMCs came the material, which was cDNA or gDNA.

In the source study's methods: Estimation of nucleated cell counts relied on the amplification of reference gene primers. Produced via immunoSEQ multiplex PCR; TCRdb's table is partial and in-frame only. That table furnishes V, J and clone size, whereas the DNA furnished D and trimming. The data contain 160,000 or so clones, just under 80% of them singletons. Germline CDR1 and CDR2: MGHDK and SYGVNS. This CDR3 is built from 15 residues. The V and J ends lost 4 bases and 6 bases, in that order; junction bases with no gene match: 6. The receptor comes from a man between 65 and 85 years old with active or convalescent COVID-19. Sequences were obtained from peripheral blood. The J gene is TRBJ1-4, the V gene TRBV25-1, with 9 bases that match TRBD1. CDR3 nucleotides: TGTGCCAGCAGTGTCGGACAGGGGATTTATGAAAAACTGTTTTTT. Its translation is CASSVGQGIYEKLFF. The variable domain in full, completed from reference TRBV25-1 and TRBJ1-4, reads EADIYQTPRYLVIGTGKKITLECSQTMGHDKMYWYQQDPGMELHLIHYSYGVNSTEKGDLSSESTVSRIRTEHFPLTLESARPSHTSQYLCASSVGQGIYEKLFFGSGTQLSVL.